These 20 T cell receptor beta chains were all obtained from the same sample, sequenced in a study of PD-1 blockade in classical Hodgkin lymphoma. Using immunoSEQ multiplex PCR, the repertoire was profiled, and TCRdb retains in-frame clones only, with some absent. Of 10,000 or so clones listed, roughly 83% are singletons. Time point reported: cycle 4 day 1 (C4D1), after around six weeks of nivolumab. Every one of the patients relapsed after autologous stem cell transplantation (brentuximab vedotin exposure was variable). Using magnetic negative selection, the CD4+ T cells were separated out of thawed PBMCs. Sequences were derived from CD4+ T cells from blood, sampled before the fourth cycle of nivolumab. These TCRs come from a human donor with classical Hodgkin lymphoma.

The V gene is TRBV12-5, the J gene TRBJ2-5; no clear D. CDR1 and CDR2 (germline): LGHNT, FRNRAP. The CDR3 contains 14 residues. V lost 5 bases to trimming and J lost 0 bases, with 10 bases between them. The CDR3 spells CASGPDGYQETQYF. The CDR3 DNA follows: TGTGCTAGTGGTCCTGACGGGTACCAAGAGACCCAGTACTTC. The full variable domain, with the rest looked up from reference TRBV12-5 and TRBJ2-5, is DARVTQTPRHKVTEMGQEVTMRCQPILGHNTVFWYRQTMMQGLELLAYFRNRAPLDDSGMPKDRFSAEMPDATLATLKIQPSEPRDSAVYFCASGPDGYQETQYFGPGTRLLVL.

This clone was detected a few times. V and J are TRBV7-2 and TRBJ1-4; tentative D call: TRBD1 (5 bases). V was trimmed by 3 bases and J by 7 bases, leaving 12 bases between them. The germline V gene has CDR1 SGHTA and CDR2 FQGNSA. There are 14 residues in the CDR3. The CDR3 spells CASSFWGVGEKLFF. The CDR3 DNA follows: TGTGCCAGCAGCTTTTGGGGGGTTGGTGAAAAACTGTTTTTT.

This clone showed up just a few times. Compared with germline, one end of the junction differs, possibly owing to a read error. The chain has TRBV6-5 and TRBJ1-6; maybe TRBD1 (6 bases). The CDR3 extends over 15 amino acids. Germline V gene sequence: CDR1 MNHEY, CDR2 SVGAGI. CDR3 residues: CASTYGGAAMSPLHF. In DNA, the CDR3 is TGTGCCAGCACTTACGGGGGGGCTGCCATGTCACCCCTCCACTTT.

The gene calls are TRBV15 and TRBJ2-1, with D possibly called TRBD1 or TRBD2 (6 bases each). V lost 5 bases, J lost 9 bases, and 17 bases lay in between. The CDR3 spans 14 residues. Germline V CDR1 and CDR2: LNHNV, YYDKDF (reference sequence). This chain's CDR3 is CATSWGAGAGEQFF. In DNA form, the CDR3 reads TGTGCCACCAGCTGGGGGGCAGGGGCGGGTGAGCAGTTCTTC.

The rearrangement uses TRBV11-2 and TRBJ2-7; unclear D gene. Trimming removed 0 bases from V and 4 bases from J, with 10 bases in between. CDR1 is SGHAT, CDR2 FQNNGV, per germline. This CDR3 contains 14 residues. The CDR3 spells CASSLDPSRYEQYF. CDR3 bases: TGTGCCAGCAGCTTAGATCCCTCGAGGTACGAGCAGTACTTC.

The chain employs TRBV28 and TRBJ2-6; the D gene is possibly TRBD2 (5 bases). Per germline, CDR1 MDHEN and CDR2 SYDVKM. This CDR3 contains 15 residues. Trimming pared 10 bases from V and 2 bases from J, leaving 15 bases between. In DNA, the CDR3 is TGTGCCACCTCACGCACCGGGGCTGGGGCCAACGTCCTGACTTTC. Encoded protein: CATSRTGAGANVLTF.

CDR3 nucleotide sequence: TGTGCCGTTCATAGCCAGACGGGGCCCAATGAGCAGTTCTTC. Translated, it gives CAVHSQTGPNEQFF. The chain combines TRBV10-3 with TRBJ2-1; possibly TRBD1 or TRBD2 for D (5 bases each). Deletions cut 11 bases from V and 6 bases from J, with 20 bases between. This CDR3 is built from 14 residues. The V gene's germline CDR1 is ENHRY and CDR2 SYGVKD.

The CDR3 loop reads CAWSVPWGQGSNQPQHF. The CDR3 DNA sequence: TGTGCCTGGAGTGTACCTTGGGGGCAGGGGAGCAATCAGCCCCAGCATTTT. This rearrangement joins TRBV30 to TRBJ1-5; TRBD1 might be the D (6 bases). Germline CDR1 reads GTSNPN; CDR2 reads SVGIG (reference sequence). V was clipped by 0 bases and J by 1 base, with 16 bases between them. This CDR3 is built from 17 residues.

The chain employs TRBV10-3 and TRBJ1-3, with TRBD1 identical over 7 bases. The J segment lost 3 bases and the V segment lost 5 bases, leaving 10 bases of the junction unmatched. The CDR3 consists of 16 residues. Germline V CDR1 and CDR2: ENHRY, SYGVKD. The CDR3 reads CAISSTGNGNGNTIYF. The CDR3 DNA reads as TGTGCCATCAGTTCGACAGGGAACGGGAATGGAAACACCATATATTTT.

J is TRBJ1-2 and V is TRBV5-1; TRBD1 matches 7 bases. The CDR3 consists of 13 residues. V was clipped by 3 bases and J by 5 bases; unmatched bases: 4. Germline-derived CDR1 and CDR2 are SGHRS and YFSETQ. The CDR3 DNA is TGCGCCAGCAGCTCGACAGGGAGATATGGCTACACCTTC. The encoded protein is CASSSTGRYGYTF.

V gene TRBV10-3 combines with J gene TRBJ2-7; 8 bases match TRBD1. The germline gives CDR1 ENHRY, CDR2 SYGVKD. The CDR3 totals 13 residues. Unmatched junction bases numbered 8, after V lost 10 bases and J lost 3 bases. CDR3 in amino acids: CATYDRGGYEQYF. The DNA of the CDR3 is TGTGCCACGTACGACAGGGGTGGCTACGAGCAGTACTTC.

The genes are TRBV19 and TRBJ2-3; possible D gene TRBD1, 6 bases. This CDR3 comprises 15 residues. Germline V gene data show CDR1 as LNHDA and CDR2 as SQIVND (reference sequence). Between the trimmed V and J ends, which lost 5 bases and 0 bases, there was a span of 12 bases. In DNA form, the CDR3 reads TGTGCCAGTAGTGTACCCGGGACAAGCACAGATACGCAGTATTTT. It is translated as CASSVPGTSTDTQYF.

The chain couples TRBV9 to TRBJ1-1, with 9 bases that match TRBD1. V trimming: 0 bases; J trimming: 4 bases; junction bases outside the gene matches: 7. Germline V lookup: CDR1 SGDLS, CDR2 YYNGEE. This CDR3 is 16 amino acids long. CDR3 in DNA: TGTGCCAGCAGCGTAGATGCGGGACAGGGCCCCACTGAAGCTTTCTTT. Translating it yields CASSVDAGQGPTEAFF.

V gene TRBV5-6 combines with J gene TRBJ1-1; 9 nucleotides line up with TRBD1. J lost 4 bases, V lost 4 bases, and 14 bases had no gene match. This CDR3 region has 17 residues. Germline-derived CDR1 and CDR2 are SGHDT and YYEEEE. The CDR3 sequence is CASSRFGTGLWGTEAFF. CDR3 nucleotides: TGTGCCAGCAGCCGGTTCGGGACAGGGCTTTGGGGCACTGAAGCTTTCTTT.

This chain uses TRBV5-1 with TRBJ1-3; D uncertain. There are 15 residues in the CDR3. V lost 3 bases and J 0 bases, leaving 10 bases between the germline ends. Germline V lookup: CDR1 SGHRS, CDR2 YFSETQ. CDR3 in amino acids: CASSSSVYSGNTIYF. The CDR3 bases are TGCGCCAGCAGCTCCTCGGTCTACTCTGGAAACACCATATATTTT.

This rearrangement joins TRBV7-3 to TRBJ1-1, with 9 bases fitting TRBD1. CDR3 length: 21 residues. The V and J ends lost 4 bases and 0 bases, in that order; junction bases with no gene match: 21. Germline V CDR1 and CDR2: SGHTA, FQGTGA. CDR3 coding DNA: TGTGCCAGCAGCTCTCCGGGGACAGGGCCTTTGCTTTCCTTCCTGAACACTGAAGCTTTCTTT. The encoded protein is CASSSPGTGPLLSFLNTEAFF.

J is TRBJ1-2 and V is TRBV7-9, with 8 bases identical to TRBD1. After removal of 5 bases from V and 8 bases from J, the junction contained 10 bases not matched to a gene. This CDR3 spans 14 amino acids. Germline CDR1 reads SEHNR; CDR2 reads FQNEAQ (reference sequence). The CDR3 nucleotides read TGTGCCAGCAGCCAAGGGGGGACAGGCCAGGGCTACACCTTC. It encodes CASSQGGTGQGYTF.

The V gene is TRBV4-3, the J gene TRBJ2-2, with 9 bases that match TRBD2. CDR1 is LGHNA and CDR2 is YSLEER in the germline V gene. The CDR3 covers 15 residues. Losses at the gene ends were 4 bases for V and 4 bases for J; bases not matched to a gene: 4. The CDR3 is CASSRTSATTGELFF. The CDR3 DNA reads TGCGCCAGCAGCCGGACTAGCGCGACCACCGGGGAGCTGTTTTTT.

V gene TRBV11-1 combines with J gene TRBJ2-7, with 9 bases aligning to TRBD1. Unmatched junction bases numbered 6, after V lost 5 bases and J lost 7 bases. This CDR3 contains 13 residues. Germline CDR1 reads SGHAT; CDR2 reads FQDESV (reference sequence). For the CDR3, the DNA is TGTGCCAGCAGCCCGGGACAGGGACGGGAGCAGTACTTC. Protein product: CASSPGQGREQYF.

The V and J genes are TRBV5-1 and TRBJ1-5, with 9 bases identical to TRBD1. Trimming removed 4 bases from V and 6 bases from J; junction bases left unmatched: 14. The CDR3 is 17 residues long. CDR1 is SGHRS and CDR2 is YFSETQ in the germline V gene. This chain's CDR3 is CASSPAAGTGSPQPQHF. For the CDR3, the DNA is TGCGCCAGCAGCCCTGCCGCCGGGACAGGGTCCCCTCAGCCCCAGCATTTT.